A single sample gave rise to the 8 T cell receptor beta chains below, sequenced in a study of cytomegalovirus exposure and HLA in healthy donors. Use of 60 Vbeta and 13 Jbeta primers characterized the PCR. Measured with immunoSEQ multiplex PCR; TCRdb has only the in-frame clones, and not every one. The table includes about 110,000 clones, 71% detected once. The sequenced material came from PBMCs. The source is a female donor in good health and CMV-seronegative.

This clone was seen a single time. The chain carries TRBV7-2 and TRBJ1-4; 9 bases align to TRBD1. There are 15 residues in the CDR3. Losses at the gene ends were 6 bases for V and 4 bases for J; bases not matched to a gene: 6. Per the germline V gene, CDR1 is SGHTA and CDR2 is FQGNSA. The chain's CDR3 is CASSWDREVNEKLFF. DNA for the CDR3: TGTGCCAGCAGTTGGGACAGGGAAGTTAATGAAAAACTGTTTTTT.

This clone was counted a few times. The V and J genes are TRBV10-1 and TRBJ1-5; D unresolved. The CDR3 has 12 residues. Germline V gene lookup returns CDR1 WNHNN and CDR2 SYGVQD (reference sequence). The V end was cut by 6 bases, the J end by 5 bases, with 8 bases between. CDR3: CASRGGHQPQHF. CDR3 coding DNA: TGCGCCAGCAGGGGAGGGCATCAGCCCCAGCATTTT.

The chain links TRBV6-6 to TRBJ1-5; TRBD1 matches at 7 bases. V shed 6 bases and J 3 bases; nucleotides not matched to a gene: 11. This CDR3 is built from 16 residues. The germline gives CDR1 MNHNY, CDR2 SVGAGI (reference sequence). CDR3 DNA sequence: TGTGCCAGCAGCCTGAAAACAGGGGTAGTCAATCAGCCCCAGCATTTT. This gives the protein CASSLKTGVVNQPQHF.

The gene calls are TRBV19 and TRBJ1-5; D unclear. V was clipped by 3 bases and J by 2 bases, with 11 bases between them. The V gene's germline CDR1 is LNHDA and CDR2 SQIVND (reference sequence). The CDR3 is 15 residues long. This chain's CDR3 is CASSIKQARNQPQHF. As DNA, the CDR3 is TGTGCCAGTAGTATTAAGCAGGCGCGCAATCAGCCCCAGCATTTT.

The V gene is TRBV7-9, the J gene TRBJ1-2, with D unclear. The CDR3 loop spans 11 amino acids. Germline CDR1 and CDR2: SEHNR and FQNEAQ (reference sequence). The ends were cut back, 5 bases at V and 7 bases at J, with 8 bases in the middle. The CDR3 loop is CASSSGSGYTF. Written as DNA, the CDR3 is TGTGCCAGCAGCAGCGGAAGTGGCTACACCTTC.

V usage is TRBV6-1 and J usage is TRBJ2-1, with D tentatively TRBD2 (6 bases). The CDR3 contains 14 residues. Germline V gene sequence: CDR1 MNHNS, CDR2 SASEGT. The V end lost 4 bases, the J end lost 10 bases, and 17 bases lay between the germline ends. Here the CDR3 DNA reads TGTGCCAGCAGTGTCCGCCCCTCGAGCGGGGAGCAGTTCTTC. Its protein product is CASSVRPSSGEQFF.

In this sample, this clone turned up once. In DNA form, the CDR3 reads TGCGCCAGCAGTCCTAGCGGGAACCTCCACGAGCAGTACTTC. It is translated as CASSPSGNLHEQYF. The chain recombines TRBV10-1 with TRBJ2-7; 9 bases are a match to TRBD2. Germline V gives CDR1 WNHNN, CDR2 SYGVQD (reference sequence). The trim removed 5 bases at V and 5 bases at J, leaving 7 bases unmatched. CDR3 length: 14 amino acids.

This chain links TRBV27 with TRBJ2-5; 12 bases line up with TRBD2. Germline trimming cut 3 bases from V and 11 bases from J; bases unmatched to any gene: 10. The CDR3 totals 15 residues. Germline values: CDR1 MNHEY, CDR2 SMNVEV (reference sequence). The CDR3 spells CASSFTSGRTGEQYF. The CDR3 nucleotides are TGTGCCAGCAGTTTTACTAGCGGGAGGACAGGGGAGCAGTACTTC.